One and the same sample provided the 19 T cell receptor beta chains below, sequenced in a study of memory CD4+ T cells and cytomegalovirus serostatus. Single viable CD3+CD4+CD8-CD45RO+ cells were sorted as the memory CD4+ T cells. The data were produced by immunoSEQ multiplex PCR, yet TCRdb's version contains in-frame clones alone and is incomplete. The sample lists approximately 50,000 clones; about 70% were seen once. Specimen: memory CD4+ T cells from blood. These receptor sequences come from an adult in good health and CMV-seropositive.

In this sample, this clone turned up once. The chain joins TRBV11-2 to TRBJ2-7; 11 nucleotides line up with TRBD1. Germline V gene sequence: CDR1 SGHAT, CDR2 FQNNGV. V was pared by 0 bases and J by 6 bases, with 4 bases of the junction left unmatched. This CDR3 has 15 amino acids. The CDR3 region is CASSLDGQGAPEQYF. The CDR3 nucleotides are TGTGCCAGCAGCTTAGATGGACAGGGGGCCCCCGAGCAGTACTTC.

This rearrangement joins TRBV29-1 to TRBJ1-2; TRBD1 agrees at 8 bases. This CDR3 has 14 amino acids. V lost 1 base to trimming and J lost 6 bases; unmatched junction nucleotides: 7. Germline values: CDR1 SQVTM, CDR2 ANQGSEA. The CDR3: CSVEALDRVDGYTF. CDR3 in DNA: TGCAGCGTTGAAGCCCTGGACAGGGTCGATGGCTACACCTTC.

The chain is built from TRBV25-1 and TRBJ2-3; 8 bases are shared with TRBD1. This CDR3 region has 17 residues. Germline V gene sequence: CDR1 MGHDK, CDR2 SYGVNS. Germline trimming cut 4 bases from V and 6 bases from J; bases unmatched to any gene: 15. The CDR3 coding sequence is TGTGCCAGCAGTGGCAAAACTGGGACAGGTAGGGGGGATACGCAGTATTTT. Translation gives CASSGKTGTGRGDTQYF.

This clone has only a few counts. J is TRBJ1-2 and V is TRBV7-2; TRBD1 is a possible D gene (5 bases). Trimming removed 5 bases at V and 6 bases at J, with 13 bases between. This CDR3 comprises 13 residues. In germline, CDR1 is SGHTA, CDR2 FQGNSA. The CDR3 bases are TGTGCCAGCAGCCGAGGGACCCTGGATGGCTACACCTTC. Translated: CASSRGTLDGYTF.

This clone came up a few times. The chain uses TRBV19 and TRBJ2-7, with D perhaps TRBD2 (5 bases). With 5 bases removed from V and 6 bases from J, the gap between germline ends came to 20 bases. The germline V gene has CDR1 LNHDA and CDR2 SQIVND (reference sequence). The length of the CDR3 is 15 residues. The CDR3 nucleotides read TGTGCCAGTAGTCCGAGGGCGGCTCTTCGGACCGAGCAGTACTTC. Protein: CASSPRAALRTEQYF.

This clone has just one count. The chain is built from TRBV16 and TRBJ1-2, with D perhaps TRBD1 (5 bases). CDR1 is KGHSY and CDR2 is FQNENV in the germline V gene. Between the trimmed V and J ends, which lost 0 bases and 3 bases, there was a span of 11 bases. CDR3 length: 15 residues. DNA of the CDR3: TGTGCCAGCAGCCAATCCGGGGCGACGGACTATGGCTACACCTTC. It codes for CASSQSGATDYGYTF.

The sample holds one count of this clone. This chain uses TRBV28 with TRBJ2-7; 9 positions match TRBD1. CDR3 length: 20 amino acids. The germline V gene has CDR1 MDHEN and CDR2 SYDVKM. V trimming: 3 bases; J trimming: 0 bases; junction bases outside the gene matches: 18. The DNA for the CDR3 is TGTGCCAGCAGTTTTGGTTTCGGGGACAGGGCCGGATTCAGCTCCTACGAGCAGTACTTC. It specifies CASSFGFGDRAGFSSYEQYF. The full variable domain, rest sourced from reference TRBV28 and TRBJ2-7, is DVKVTQSSRYLVKRTGEKVFLECVQDMDHENMFWYRQDPGLGLRLIYFSYDVKMKEKGDIPEGYSVSREKKERFSLILESASTNQTSMYLCASSFGFGDRAGFSSYEQYFGPGTRLTVT.

The rearrangement links TRBV12-5 to TRBJ2-2, with unresolved D. The germline gives CDR1 LGHNT, CDR2 FRNRAP. CDR3 length equals 17 residues. The V end lost 0 bases, the J end lost 2 bases, and 13 bases lay between the germline ends. The DNA for the CDR3 is TGTGCTAGTGGTTTGGTACTCGGCGGACGCAACACCGGGGAGCTGTTTTTT. It codes for CASGLVLGGRNTGELFF.

The chain couples TRBV6-5 to TRBJ2-7; 13 nucleotides align to TRBD2. Germline lookup yields CDR1 MNHEY and CDR2 SVGAGI. V dropped 4 bases and J dropped 6; count of bases not matched to a gene: 6. The CDR3 extends over 15 amino acids. DNA of the CDR3: TGTGCCAGCAGTTCCCCCGGGACTAGCGGGGTCGAGCAGTACTTC. Translated, it gives CASSSPGTSGVEQYF.

The V and J genes are TRBV28 and TRBJ2-2; D is unresolved. V lost 7 bases to trimming and J lost 0 bases, with 6 bases between them. Germline-derived CDR1 and CDR2 are MDHEN and SYDVKM. The CDR3 sequence is 13 residues long. The CDR3 sequence: CASTAANTGELFF. The CDR3 nucleotides read TGTGCCAGCACCGCCGCGAACACCGGGGAGCTGTTTTTT. Variable domain in full (rest from reference TRBV28 and TRBJ2-2): DVKVTQSSRYLVKRTGEKVFLECVQDMDHENMFWYRQDPGLGLRLIYFSYDVKMKEKGDIPEGYSVSREKKERFSLILESASTNQTSMYLCASTAANTGELFFGEGSRLTVL.

About this clone itself: This sample includes further DNA sequences coding for the same CDR3. The chain employs TRBV18 and TRBJ1-5; no firm D call. V lost 0 bases and J lost 7, with 7 bases in between. This CDR3 comprises 13 residues. From germline, CDR1 is KGHSH and CDR2 LQKENI. CDR3 sequence: CASSPPEEQPQHF. As DNA, the CDR3 is TGTGCCAGCTCACCACCGGAGGAACAGCCCCAGCATTTT.

The CDR3 is CGAGGGETQYF. The DNA of the CDR3 is TGCGGGGCAGGGGGAGGAGAGACCCAGTACTTC. V usage is TRBV29-1 and J usage is TRBJ2-5, with TRBD1 as a possible D gene (7 bases). The CDR3 length is 11 residues. CDR1 is SQVTM, CDR2 ANQGSEA, per germline. The full variable domain, completed using reference TRBV29-1 and TRBJ2-5, is SAVISQKPSRDICQRGTSLTIQCQVDSQVTMMFWYRQQPGQSLTLIATANQGSEATYESGFVIDKFPISRPNLTFSTLTVSNMSPEDSSIYLCGAGGGETQYFGPGTRLLVL.

The rearrangement links TRBV7-9 to TRBJ1-2, with D unclear. The germline V gene has CDR1 SEHNR and CDR2 FQNEAQ (reference sequence). This CDR3 spans 12 amino acids. With 5 bases removed from V and 1 base from J, the gap between germline ends came to 5 bases. CDR3 bases: TGTGCCAGCAGCCTCAATAACTATGGCTACACCTTC. This sequence encodes CASSLNNYGYTF.

The V gene is TRBV6-5, the J gene TRBJ1-1; D unresolved. Trimming took 8 bases from V and 2 from J, leaving 6 bases between them. This CDR3 has 11 amino acids. The V gene's germline CDR1 is MNHEY and CDR2 SVGAGI. CDR3 residues: CASHRNTEAFF. Here the CDR3 DNA reads TGTGCCAGCCACAGAAACACTGAAGCTTTCTTT.

The chain employs TRBV7-8 and TRBJ2-7; possible D gene TRBD2, 5 bases. The CDR3 runs 15 residues. Trimming shortened V by 0 bases and J by 2 bases, and 11 bases separated the two germline ends. The V gene's germline CDR1 is SGHVS and CDR2 FQNEAQ. The CDR3 loop reads CASSLARSRAYEQYF. The CDR3 DNA sequence: TGTGCCAGCAGCTTAGCCCGGTCGCGGGCCTACGAGCAGTACTTC.

The chain uses TRBV27 and TRBJ1-4; D is uncertain. The V gene lost 3 bases and the J gene lost 4 bases, with 9 bases spanning the gap. Germline V lookup: CDR1 MNHEY, CDR2 SMNVEV (reference sequence). The CDR3 extends over 14 amino acids. CDR3 residues: CASSFSGYNEKLFF. In nucleotides, the CDR3 is TGTGCCAGCAGTTTTTCAGGATATAATGAAAAACTGTTTTTT.

A single count supports this clone. The chain is built from TRBV19 and TRBJ2-2, with TRBD2 matching 7 bases. Germline CDR1 is LNHDA and CDR2 is SQIVND (reference sequence). CDR3 length equals 15 residues. The junction had 7 bases not matched to a gene; V was cut back by 5 bases and J by 4 bases. The CDR3 DNA sequence: TGTGCCAGTAGTCCACGGACTAGTCCCACCGGGGAGCTGTTTTTT. This encodes CASSPRTSPTGELFF.

This clone was seen more than once but under ten times. V and J are TRBV7-2 and TRBJ1-1, with a possible D match to TRBD1 (5 bases). This CDR3 spans 13 amino acids. Trimming took 5 bases from V and 1 from J, leaving 8 bases between them. Germline loops: CDR1 SGHTA, CDR2 FQGNSA. The CDR3, as DNA: TGTGCCAGCAGCCGGGACGGGAACACTGAAGCTTTCTTT. Protein product: CASSRDGNTEAFF.

This chain links TRBV7-2 with TRBJ2-3; 7 bases map to TRBD1. Germline assignment: CDR1 SGHTA and CDR2 FQGNSA. Losses at the gene ends were 2 bases for V and 2 bases for J; bases not matched to a gene: 4. The CDR3 spans 15 residues. CDR3 loop: CASSLRGLTTDTQYF. For the CDR3, the DNA is TGTGCCAGCAGCTTAAGGGGGCTAACCACAGATACGCAGTATTTT. The entire variable domain, with the rest obtained from reference TRBV7-2 and TRBJ2-3, is as follows: GAGVSQSPSNKVTEKGKDVELRCDPISGHTALYWYRQSLGQGLEFLIYFQGNSAPDKSGLPSDRFSAERTGGSVSTLTIQRTQQEDSAVYLCASSLRGLTTDTQYFGPGTRLTVL.